This TCR beta chain is from a study of control samples from healthy donors and cancer patients. Trimming removed 5 bases at V and 4 bases at J, with 14 bases between. The CDR3 spans 14 residues. Germline CDR1 is MDHEN and CDR2 is SYDVKM. Assay used: immunoSEQ multiplex PCR; TCRdb lists only in-frame clones, some missing. The sample carries some 120,000 clones, about 88% recorded once. Sequencing was performed on blood. The sequence came from a man in his fifties or sixties in good health. The chain combines TRBV28 with TRBJ1-2; D may be TRBD1 (5 bases). CDR3 DNA: TGTGCCAGCAGTCCCGTCACAAGGGGCTATGGCTACACCTTC. Translation gives CASSPVTRGYGYTF.